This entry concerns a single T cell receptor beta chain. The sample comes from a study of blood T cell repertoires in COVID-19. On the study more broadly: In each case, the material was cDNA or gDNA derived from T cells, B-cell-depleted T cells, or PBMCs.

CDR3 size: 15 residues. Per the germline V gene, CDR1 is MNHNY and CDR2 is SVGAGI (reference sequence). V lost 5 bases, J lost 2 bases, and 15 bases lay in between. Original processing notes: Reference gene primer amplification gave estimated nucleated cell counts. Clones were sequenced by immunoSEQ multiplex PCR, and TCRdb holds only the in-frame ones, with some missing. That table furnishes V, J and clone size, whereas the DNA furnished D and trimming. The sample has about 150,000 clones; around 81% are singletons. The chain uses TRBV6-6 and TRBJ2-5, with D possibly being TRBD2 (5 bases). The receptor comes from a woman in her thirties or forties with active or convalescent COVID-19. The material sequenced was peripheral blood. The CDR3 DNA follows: TGTGCCAGCAGTACGCCAACTAGTGGACAAGAGACCCAGTACTTC. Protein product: CASSTPTSGQETQYF.